This entry features one T cell receptor beta chain sequence. Antigen: not known. The entry originates in a study of OX40 agonist ivuxolimab in advanced cancers. On the study more broadly: In this trial design, patients received ivuxolimab intravenously at 0.01 to 10 mg/kg every 2 weeks. Overall study findings and caveats: Within 6 weeks, CD4+ and CD8+ blood T cells expanded clonally at 0.1 to 3.0 mg/kg. Partial responders at 0.1-3.0 mg/kg showed near-lowest clonal expansion.

V lost 4 bases to trimming and J lost 5 bases; unmatched junction nucleotides: 9. The germline gives CDR1 SGHVS, CDR2 FQNEAQ. The length of the CDR3 is 15 residues. Profiling relied on immunoSEQ multiplex PCR, and the TCRdb table lists in-frame clones only, not all of them. The data contain 98,000 or so clones, roughly nine tenths of them singletons. The chain employs TRBV7-8 and TRBJ1-1; 8 bases fit TRBD1. This TCR came from an adult with an advanced solid tumor such as melanoma, head and neck, liver or kidney cancer. The material was CD4+ or CD8+ T cells sorted from blood, obtained in a trial of the OX40 agonist ivuxolimab. CDR3 sequence: CASSWVTGAVTEAFF. The CDR3 nucleotides read TGTGCCAGCAGCTGGGTGACAGGGGCGGTAACTGAAGCTTTCTTT.